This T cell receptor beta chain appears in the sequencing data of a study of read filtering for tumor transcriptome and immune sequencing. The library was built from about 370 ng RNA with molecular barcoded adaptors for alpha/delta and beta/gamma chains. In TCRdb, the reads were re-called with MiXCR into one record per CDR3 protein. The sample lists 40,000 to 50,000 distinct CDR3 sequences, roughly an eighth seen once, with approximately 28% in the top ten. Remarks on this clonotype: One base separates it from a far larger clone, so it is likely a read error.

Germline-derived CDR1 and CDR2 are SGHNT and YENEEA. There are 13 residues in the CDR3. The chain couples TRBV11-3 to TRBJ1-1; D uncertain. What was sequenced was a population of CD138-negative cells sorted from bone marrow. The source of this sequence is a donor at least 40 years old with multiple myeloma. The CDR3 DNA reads TGTGCCAGCGGCTTAGAACTGAACACTGAAGCTTTCTTT. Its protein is CASGLELNTEAFF.